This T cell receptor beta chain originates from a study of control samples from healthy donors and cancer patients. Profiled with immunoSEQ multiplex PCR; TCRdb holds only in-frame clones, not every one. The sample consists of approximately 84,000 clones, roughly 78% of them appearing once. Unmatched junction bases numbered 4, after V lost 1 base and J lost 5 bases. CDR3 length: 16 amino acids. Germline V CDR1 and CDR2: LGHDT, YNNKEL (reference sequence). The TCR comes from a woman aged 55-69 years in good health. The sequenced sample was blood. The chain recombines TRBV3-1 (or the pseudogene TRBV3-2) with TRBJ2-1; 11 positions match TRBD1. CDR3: CASSQVPGQGDNEQFF. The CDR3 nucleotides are TGTGCCAGCAGCCAAGTGCCGGGACAGGGGGACAATGAGCAGTTCTTC.